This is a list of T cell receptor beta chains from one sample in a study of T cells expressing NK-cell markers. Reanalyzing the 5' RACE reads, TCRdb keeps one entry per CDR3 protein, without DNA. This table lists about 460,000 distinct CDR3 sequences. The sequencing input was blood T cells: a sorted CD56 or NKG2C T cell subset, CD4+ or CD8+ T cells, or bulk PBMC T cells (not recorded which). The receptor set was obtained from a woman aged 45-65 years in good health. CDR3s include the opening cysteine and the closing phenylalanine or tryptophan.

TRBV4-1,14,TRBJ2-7,CASSQEGGAYEQYF
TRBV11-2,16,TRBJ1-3,CASSDRLRGLGNTIYF
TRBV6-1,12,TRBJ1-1,CASSEYTRIAFF
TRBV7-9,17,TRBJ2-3,CASSSSPGGRATDTQYF
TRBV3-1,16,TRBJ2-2,CASSQVSGINTGELFF
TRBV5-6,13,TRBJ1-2,CASSFVQGRAWTF
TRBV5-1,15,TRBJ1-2,CASSLSPTGLYGYTF
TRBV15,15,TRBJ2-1,CATSTAGQGDNEQFF
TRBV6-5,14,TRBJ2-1,CASRTLTGGGEQFF
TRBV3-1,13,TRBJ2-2,CASSSSKTGELFF
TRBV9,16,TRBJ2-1,CASRTRGDRPYNEQFF